The entry below describes one T cell receptor (beta chain). Its cognate antigen is unknown. This sample was included in a study of beta chain features in type 1 diabetes. Study in general: Examination covered over 85,000,000 sorted cells spanning all samples.

Of the isolated RNA, all was reverse transcribed, and so the sequenced material was expressed TCRB transcripts. Regulatory, naive and central memory T cell samples averaged approximately 3.5 million reads. Sequencing was performed with immunoSEQ multiplex PCR; in TCRdb, only in-frame clones are kept and a portion is missing. This sample has 970,000 or so clones, with 15% to 20% found just once. Germline V gives CDR1 SGHAT, CDR2 FQDESV (reference sequence). CDR3 length: 17 residues. The ends lost 3 bases at V and 1 base at J; junction bases unmatched: 4. Study results and caveats: The analysis here could not establish whether HLA type shapes TCRB rearrangement. The study found fewer insertions and more deletions at VDJ junctions in type 1 diabetes patients.

The TCR comes from a woman younger than 30 in good health. The rearrangement uses TRBV11-1 and TRBJ2-1, with 12 bases fitting TRBD2. The sample was naive CD4+ T cells from blood. Written as DNA, the CDR3 is TGTGCCAGCAGCTTGGCTAGCGGGAGGGTATCCTACAATGAGCAGTTCTTC. The encoded protein is CASSLASGRVSYNEQFF.